This TCR beta chain came from a study of T cells in Graves' hyperthyroidism and ophthalmopathy. For ophthalmopathy patients, the Clinical Activity Score was at least 3 and the NOSPECS grade at least 4; duration was under 3 months. Each 10 ml fresh peripheral blood draw supplied the PBMCs. In this sample, this clonotype turned up many times. TCR beta CDR3 sequences were amplified from RNA transcripts. The HTBI primer set served for first-round RT-PCR of the TCR CDR3. TCRdb processed the multiplex PCR reads anew with MiXCR; each CDR3 protein has one entry. Here the sample spans 620,000 or so distinct CDR3 sequences, roughly 15% being singletons. This CDR3 contains 14 residues. V was pared by 6 bases and J by 8 bases, with 19 bases between. The V gene's germline CDR1 is MDHEN and CDR2 SYDVKM.

The sequenced sample consisted of blood. The chain carries TRBV28 and TRBJ1-2, with D possibly TRBD1 on 6 matching bases. The clonotype comes from a woman aged 50 to 65 with Graves' ophthalmopathy. CDR3 sequence reads: CASRSGQSLLGYTF. As DNA, the CDR3 is TGTGCCAGCAGGTCCGGACAGTCTCTTCTCGGCTACACCTTC.